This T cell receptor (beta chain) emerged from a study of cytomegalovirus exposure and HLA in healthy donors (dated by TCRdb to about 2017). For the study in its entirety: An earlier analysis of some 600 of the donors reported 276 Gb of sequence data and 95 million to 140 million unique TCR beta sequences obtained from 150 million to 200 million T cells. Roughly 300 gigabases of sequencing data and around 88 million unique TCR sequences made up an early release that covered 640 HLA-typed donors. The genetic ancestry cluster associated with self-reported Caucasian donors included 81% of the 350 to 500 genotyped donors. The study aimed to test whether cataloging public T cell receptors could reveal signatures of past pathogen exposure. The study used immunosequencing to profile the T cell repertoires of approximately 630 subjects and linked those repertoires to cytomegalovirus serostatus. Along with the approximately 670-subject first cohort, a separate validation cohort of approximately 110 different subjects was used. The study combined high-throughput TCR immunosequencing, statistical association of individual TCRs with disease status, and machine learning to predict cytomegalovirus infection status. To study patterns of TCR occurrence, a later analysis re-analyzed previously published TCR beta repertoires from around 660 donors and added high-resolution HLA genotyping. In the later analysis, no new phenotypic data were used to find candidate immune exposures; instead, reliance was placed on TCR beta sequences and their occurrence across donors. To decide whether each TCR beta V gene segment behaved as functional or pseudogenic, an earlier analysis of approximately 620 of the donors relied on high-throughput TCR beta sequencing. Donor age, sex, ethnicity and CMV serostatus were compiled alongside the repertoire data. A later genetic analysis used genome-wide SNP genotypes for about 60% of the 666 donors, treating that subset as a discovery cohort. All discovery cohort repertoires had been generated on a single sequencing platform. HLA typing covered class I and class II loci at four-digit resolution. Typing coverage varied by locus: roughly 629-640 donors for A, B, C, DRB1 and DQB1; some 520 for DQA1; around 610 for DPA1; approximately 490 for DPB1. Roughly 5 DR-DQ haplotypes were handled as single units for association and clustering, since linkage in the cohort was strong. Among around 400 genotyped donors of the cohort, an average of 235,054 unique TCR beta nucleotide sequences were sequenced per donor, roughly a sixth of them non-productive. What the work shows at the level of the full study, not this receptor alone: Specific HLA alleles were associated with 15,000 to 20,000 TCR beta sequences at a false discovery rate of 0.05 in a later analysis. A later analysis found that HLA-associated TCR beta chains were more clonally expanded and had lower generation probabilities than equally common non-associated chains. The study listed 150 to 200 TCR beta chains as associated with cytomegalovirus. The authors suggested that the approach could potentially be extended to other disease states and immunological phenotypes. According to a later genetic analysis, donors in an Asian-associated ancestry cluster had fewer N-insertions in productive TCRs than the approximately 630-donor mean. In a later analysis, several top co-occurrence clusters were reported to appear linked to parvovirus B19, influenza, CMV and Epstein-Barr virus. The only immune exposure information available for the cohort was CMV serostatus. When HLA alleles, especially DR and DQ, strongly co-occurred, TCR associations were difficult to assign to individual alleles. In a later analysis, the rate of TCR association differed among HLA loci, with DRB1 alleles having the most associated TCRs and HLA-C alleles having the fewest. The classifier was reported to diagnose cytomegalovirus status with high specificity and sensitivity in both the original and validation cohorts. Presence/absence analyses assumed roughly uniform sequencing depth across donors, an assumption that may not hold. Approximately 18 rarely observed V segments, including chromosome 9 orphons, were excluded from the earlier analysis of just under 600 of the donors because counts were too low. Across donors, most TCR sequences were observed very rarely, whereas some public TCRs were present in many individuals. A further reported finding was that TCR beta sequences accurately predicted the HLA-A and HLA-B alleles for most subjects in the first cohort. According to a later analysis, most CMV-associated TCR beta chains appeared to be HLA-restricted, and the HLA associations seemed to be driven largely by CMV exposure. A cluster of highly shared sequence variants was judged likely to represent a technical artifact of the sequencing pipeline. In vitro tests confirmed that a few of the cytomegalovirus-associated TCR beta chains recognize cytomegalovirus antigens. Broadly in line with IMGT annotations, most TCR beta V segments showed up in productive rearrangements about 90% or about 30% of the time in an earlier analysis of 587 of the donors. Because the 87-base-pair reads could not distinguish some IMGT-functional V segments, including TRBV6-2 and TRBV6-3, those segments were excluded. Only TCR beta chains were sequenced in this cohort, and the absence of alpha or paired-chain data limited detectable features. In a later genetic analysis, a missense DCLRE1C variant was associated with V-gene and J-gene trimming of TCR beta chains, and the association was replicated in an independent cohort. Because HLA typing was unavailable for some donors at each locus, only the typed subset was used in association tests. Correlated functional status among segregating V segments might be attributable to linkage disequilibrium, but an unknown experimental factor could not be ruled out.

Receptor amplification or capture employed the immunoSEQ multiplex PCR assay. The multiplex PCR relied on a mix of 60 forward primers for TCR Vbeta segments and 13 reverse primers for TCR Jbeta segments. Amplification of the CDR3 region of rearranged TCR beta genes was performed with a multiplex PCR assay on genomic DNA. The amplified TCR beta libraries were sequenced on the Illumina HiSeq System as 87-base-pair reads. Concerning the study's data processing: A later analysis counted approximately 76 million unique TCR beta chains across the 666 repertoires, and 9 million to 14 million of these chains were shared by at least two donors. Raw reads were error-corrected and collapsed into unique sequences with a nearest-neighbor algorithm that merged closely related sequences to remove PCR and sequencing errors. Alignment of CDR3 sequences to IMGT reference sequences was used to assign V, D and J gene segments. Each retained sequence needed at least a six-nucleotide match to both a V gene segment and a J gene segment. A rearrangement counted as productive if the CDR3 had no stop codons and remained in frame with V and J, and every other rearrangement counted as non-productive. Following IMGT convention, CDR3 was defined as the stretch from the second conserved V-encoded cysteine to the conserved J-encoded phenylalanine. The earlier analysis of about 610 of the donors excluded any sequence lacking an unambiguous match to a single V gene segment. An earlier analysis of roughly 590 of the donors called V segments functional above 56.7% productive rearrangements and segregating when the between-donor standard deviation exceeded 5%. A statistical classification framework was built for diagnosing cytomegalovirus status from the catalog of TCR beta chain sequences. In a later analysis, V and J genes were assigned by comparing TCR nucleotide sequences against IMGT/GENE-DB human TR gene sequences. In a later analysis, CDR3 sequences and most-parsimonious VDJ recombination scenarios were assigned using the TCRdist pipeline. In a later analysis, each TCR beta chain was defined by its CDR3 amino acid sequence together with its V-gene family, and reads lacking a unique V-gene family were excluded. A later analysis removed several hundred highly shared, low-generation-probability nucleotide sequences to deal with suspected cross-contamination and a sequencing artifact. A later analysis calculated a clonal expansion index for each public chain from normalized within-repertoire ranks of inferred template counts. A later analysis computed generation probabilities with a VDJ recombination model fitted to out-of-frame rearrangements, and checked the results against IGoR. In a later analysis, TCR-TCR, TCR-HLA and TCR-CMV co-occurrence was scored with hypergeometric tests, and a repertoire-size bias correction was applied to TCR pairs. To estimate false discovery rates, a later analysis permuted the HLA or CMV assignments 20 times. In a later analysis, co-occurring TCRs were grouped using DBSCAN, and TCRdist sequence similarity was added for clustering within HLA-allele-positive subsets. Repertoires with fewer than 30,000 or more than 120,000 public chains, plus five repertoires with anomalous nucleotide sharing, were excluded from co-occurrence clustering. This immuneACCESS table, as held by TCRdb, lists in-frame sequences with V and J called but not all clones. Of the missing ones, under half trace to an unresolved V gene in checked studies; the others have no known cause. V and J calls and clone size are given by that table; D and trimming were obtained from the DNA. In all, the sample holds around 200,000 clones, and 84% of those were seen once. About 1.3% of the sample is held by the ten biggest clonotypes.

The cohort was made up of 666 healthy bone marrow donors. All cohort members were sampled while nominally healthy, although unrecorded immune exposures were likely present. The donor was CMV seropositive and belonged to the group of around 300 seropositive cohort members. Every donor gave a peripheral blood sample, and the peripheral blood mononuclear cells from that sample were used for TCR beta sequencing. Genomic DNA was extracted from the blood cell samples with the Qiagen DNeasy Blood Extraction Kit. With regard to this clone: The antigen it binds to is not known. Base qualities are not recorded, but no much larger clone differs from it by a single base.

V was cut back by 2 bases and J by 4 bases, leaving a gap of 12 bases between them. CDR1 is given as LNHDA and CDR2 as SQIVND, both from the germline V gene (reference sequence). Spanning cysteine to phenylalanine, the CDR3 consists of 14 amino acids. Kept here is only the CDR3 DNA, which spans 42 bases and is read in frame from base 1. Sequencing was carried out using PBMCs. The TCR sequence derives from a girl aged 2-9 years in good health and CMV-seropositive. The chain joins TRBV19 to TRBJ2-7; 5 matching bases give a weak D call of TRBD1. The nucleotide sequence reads TGTGCCAGTAGTATAATAAGGGGCACGTACGAGCAGTACTTC. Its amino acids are CASSIIRGTYEQYF.